This T cell receptor (beta chain) emerged from a study of T cell responses to AZD1222 COVID-19 vaccine (dated by TCRdb to the early 2020s). The study in broad terms: Because spike-specific TCR depth and breadth did not differ between the two schedules, AZD1222 recipients who got a second dose at roughly 4 weeks were pooled with those who got a second dose at roughly 12 weeks. A total of 233 trial participants underwent TCR sequencing, of whom about 200 had received two doses of AZD1222 and about 25 had received two doses of the MenACWY control vaccine. Trial participants were enrolled by age into subgroups of 18-55, 56-69 and 70-plus years, and roughly 160, 29 and 62 TCR-sequenced participants, respectively, were included in these subgroups.

The CDR3 regions of human TCRbeta chains were analyzed by immunosequencing. The original pipeline was this. Repertoire TCRs were matched against a reference library of SARS-CoV-2-specific TCRs generated with the MIRA antigen-specificity platform. Breadth was defined as the fraction of unique TCRs that were SARS-CoV-2-associated. Depth was defined as the fraction of total T cells that were SARS-CoV-2-associated. Using the MIRA data, each spike-specific TCR was mapped to the spike region that the TCR reacts to and placed in a CD4 or CD8 class. Log10-transformed breadth and depth values were compared by one-way ANOVA with Sidak's multiple comparisons tests. TCRdb mirrors the immuneACCESS table, restricted to in-frame sequences. Some clones are absent from its copies; in checked studies, under half trace to an unresolved V gene, and the reason for the others is unknown. That table supplies the V and J calls and clone size; D and trimming were determined from the DNA. Within this sample are tens of thousands of clones, with roughly 87% of them counted one time only. The top ten clones comprise less than 25% of the sample.

The junction shows trimming of 1 base on V and 2 bases on J, and the gene matches do not reach 11 bases of it. The CDR3 holds 17 amino acids from the cysteine to the phenylalanine. Only the CDR3 portion is preserved as DNA: 51 bases, with reading frame beginning at the first base. The germline V gene (reference sequence) specifies GTSNPN as CDR1 and SVGIG as CDR2. What this sample's time point label stands for: baseline before first vaccination. Samples from vaccinated people were obtained from the UK trials COV001 and COV002, which included a single-blind randomized controlled phase 2/3 trial of AZD1222 (ChAdOx1 nCoV-19) in healthy adults. For TCRbeta chain sequencing, PBMC samples were collected from trial participants at day 0 and at day 28 after the second dose. Study-wide conclusions, independent of this receptor: The 56-69-year group was small, and its depth increase did not reach significance, likely because of low power. Vaccine-associated CD4 TCRs spanned the whole spike protein, with dominant responses in regions 160-218 and 743-854. Reportedly, close to half of the unique spike-specific TCRs recognized epitopes lying outside the regions that are mutated in the B.1.351 and B.1.1.7 variants. Participants were mostly white British, with more females than males. The authors suggested clonal diversity may have been underestimated. A significant rise in spike-specific TCR breadth and depth was observed after two AZD1222 doses relative to day 0 and relative to MenACWY recipients. Conclusions about previously exposed vaccinees are limited because only five to seven AZD1222 recipients were SARS-CoV-2 seropositive at baseline. Because no day 14 peak-response samples were available, the repertoires could be characterized only after the peak T cell response.

A note on this clone: The antigen this receptor binds is unknown. One base away there is no much larger clone; base qualities are not given.

This receptor was taken from an adult in good health. The source material was peripheral blood, sampled on day 0 of AZD1222 vaccination. The chain is encoded by TRBV30 joined to TRBJ1-1, and 9 junctional nucleotides match TRBD1. The CDR3 is CAWSANPGTGTNTEAFF. Read as DNA, the sequence is TGTGCCTGGAGTGCAAACCCCGGGACAGGGACTAACACTGAAGCTTTCTTT.